These 13 T cell receptor beta chains were all obtained from the same sample, sequenced in a study of beta chain features in type 1 diabetes. The entirety of the isolated RNA underwent reverse transcription, so expressed TCRB transcripts were sequenced. Profiling relied on immunoSEQ multiplex PCR, and the TCRdb table lists in-frame clones only, not all of them. The sample contains fewer than 200,000 clones, about an eighth of which appear only once. The sample taken for sequencing was central memory CD4+ T cells from blood. These receptors all come from a woman aged 18-29 years in good health.

This clone has just a few counts. This chain links TRBV7-2 with TRBJ1-2; 7 bases line up with TRBD1. CDR3 length: 18 amino acids. V gave up 3 bases and J gave up 4 bases; unmatched junction bases: 17. Looked up from germline, CDR1 is SGHTA and CDR2 is FQGNSA. The CDR3 bases are TGTGCCAGCAGCTTCAAAGCAGGACAGGCCGACGCTCTCTATGGCTACACCTTC. Encoded protein: CASSFKAGQADALYGYTF.

This clone has a handful of counts. The chain joins TRBV28 to TRBJ2-1; D perhaps matches TRBD1 (5 bases). In germline, CDR1 is MDHEN, CDR2 SYDVKM. The CDR3 is made up of 19 amino acids. V was cut by 2 bases and J by 0 bases, with 20 bases left in between. This chain's CDR3 is CASSLDVRVRPSSYNEQFF. As DNA, the CDR3 is TGTGCCAGCAGTTTAGATGTCAGGGTCAGACCGAGCTCCTACAATGAGCAGTTCTTC.

This clone was seen more than once but under ten times. One junction end disagrees with the germline gene, perhaps due to a read error. This sequence joins TRBV7-7 and TRBJ2-5; a possible D gene is TRBD2 (6 bases). The CDR3 has 16 amino acids. The germline V gene encodes CDR1 SSHAT and CDR2 FNYEAQ (reference sequence). The CDR3 DNA reads TGTGCTAGCAGCCAAACCCCGGTGGGAGGTGGAGAGACCCAGTACTTC. This sequence encodes CASSQTPVGGGETQYF.

The V and J genes are TRBV6-5 and TRBJ1-5; 9 bases map to TRBD1. Per germline, CDR1 MNHEY and CDR2 SVGAGI. This CDR3 has 16 residues. The J segment lost 1 base and the V segment lost 0 bases, leaving 1 base of the junction unmatched. The CDR3 sequence: CASSYSGTGSNQPQHF. In nucleotides, the CDR3 is TGTGCCAGCAGTTACTCCGGGACAGGGAGCAATCAGCCCCAGCATTTT.

This clone was counted ten times or more. V is TRBV5-6 and J is TRBJ1-1; D ambiguous. Germline V gene sequence: CDR1 SGHDT, CDR2 YYEEEE. The ends were cut back, 5 bases at V and 0 bases at J, with 11 bases in the middle. The CDR3 consists of 14 residues. The CDR3 protein is CASRFGRMNTEAFF. The CDR3 DNA follows: TGTGCCAGCAGGTTTGGGAGGATGAACACTGAAGCTTTCTTT.

The CDR3 loop reads CSVEGQGSSYEQYF. Here the CDR3 DNA reads TGCAGCGTTGAAGGGCAGGGGAGTTCCTACGAGCAGTACTTC. This chain links TRBV29-1 with TRBJ2-5; D may be TRBD1 (6 bases). The DNA matches TRBJ2-7 better at its end, which makes the J call doubtful. CDR1 and CDR2 from the germline V gene are SQVTM and ANQGSEA. CDR3 length equals 14 residues.

This clone was seen more than once but under ten times. The chain employs TRBV5-1 and TRBJ2-1, with D possibly matching TRBD2 (7 bases). With 4 bases removed from V and 7 bases from J, the gap between germline ends came to 18 bases. Germline values: CDR1 SGHRS, CDR2 YFSETQ. This CDR3 is built from 15 residues. CDR3 region: CASSLVVGGGNEQFF. CDR3 DNA: TGCGCCAGCAGCCTGGTAGTGGGAGGGGGTAATGAGCAGTTCTTC.

The chain employs TRBV7-2 and TRBJ2-7, with 7 bases fitting TRBD1. The junction had 7 bases not matched to a gene; V was cut back by 4 bases and J by 7 bases. Germline loops: CDR1 SGHTA, CDR2 FQGNSA. This CDR3 comprises 13 residues. As DNA, the CDR3 is TGTGCCAGCAGCTCGGGACAGCTACGAGAGCAGTACTTC. The encoded protein is CASSSGQLREQYF.

The gene calls are TRBV5-4 and TRBJ2-6; D is perhaps TRBD1 (5 bases). V lost 4 bases, J lost 4 bases, and 9 bases lay in between. The germline CDR1 and CDR2 sequences are SGHNT and YYREEE (reference sequence). This CDR3 spans 14 amino acids. The chain's CDR3 is CASSRQSGANVLTF. CDR3 coding DNA: TGTGCCAGCAGCCGACAGTCCGGGGCCAACGTCCTGACTTTC.

V usage is TRBV28 and J usage is TRBJ2-7; 7 bases are a match to TRBD1. The germline V gene encodes CDR1 MDHEN and CDR2 SYDVKM. Unmatched junction bases numbered 14, after V lost 3 bases and J lost 3 bases. CDR3 length: 17 amino acids. The CDR3 sequence: CASSFRDSFPGVYEQYF. For the CDR3, the DNA is TGTGCCAGCAGTTTCCGGGACAGTTTTCCTGGTGTCTACGAGCAGTACTTC.

This clone was found a few times. The chain combines TRBV21-1 with TRBJ2-3; TRBD1 is the table's D call and was not checked against the DNA. TRBV21-1 is designated a pseudogene. CDR3 length: 15 residues. The CDR3 DNA is TGTGCCAGCAGCCCCCGCAGGGATGGAACAGATACGCAGTATTTT. This sequence encodes CASSPRRDGTDTQYF.

This clone appeared a few times. CDR3 coding DNA: TGTGCCAGTAGTAGCCTAGGGACTAGCGGGACCTACGAGCAGTACTTC. As protein: CASSSLGTSGTYEQYF. The chain recombines TRBV19 with TRBJ2-7; 13 bases are a match to TRBD2. V dropped 4 bases and J dropped 2; count of bases not matched to a gene: 5. CDR3 length: 16 amino acids. Germline CDR1 LNHDA, CDR2 SQIVND (reference sequence).

Comments on this clone: Other nucleotide sequences from this sample produce the same CDR3. This chain uses TRBV28 with TRBJ1-5, with a possible D match to TRBD1 (6 bases). The germline V gene encodes CDR1 MDHEN and CDR2 SYDVKM. This CDR3 has 14 amino acids. V shed 5 bases and J shed 0 bases, with 8 bases lying between them. CDR3 residues: CASSEGGSNQPQHF. The CDR3, as DNA: TGTGCCAGCAGTGAAGGGGGTAGCAATCAGCCCCAGCATTTT.